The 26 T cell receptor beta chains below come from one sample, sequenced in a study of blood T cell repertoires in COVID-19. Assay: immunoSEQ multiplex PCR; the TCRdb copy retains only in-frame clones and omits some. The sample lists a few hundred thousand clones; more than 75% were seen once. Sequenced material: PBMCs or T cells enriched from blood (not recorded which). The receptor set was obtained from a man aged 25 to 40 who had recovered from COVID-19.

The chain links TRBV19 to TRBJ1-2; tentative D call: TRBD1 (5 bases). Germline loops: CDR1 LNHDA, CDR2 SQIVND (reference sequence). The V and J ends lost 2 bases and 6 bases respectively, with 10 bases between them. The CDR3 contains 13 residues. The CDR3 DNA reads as TGTGCCAGTAGTATACAAGGGGTTGATGGCTACACCTTC. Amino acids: CASSIQGVDGYTF. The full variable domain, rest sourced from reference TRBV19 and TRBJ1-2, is DGGITQSPKYLFRKEGQNVTLSCEQNLNHDAMYWYRQDPGQGLRLIYYSQIVNDFQKGDIAEGYSVSREKKESFPLTVTSAQKNPTAFYLCASSIQGVDGYTFGSGTRLTVV.

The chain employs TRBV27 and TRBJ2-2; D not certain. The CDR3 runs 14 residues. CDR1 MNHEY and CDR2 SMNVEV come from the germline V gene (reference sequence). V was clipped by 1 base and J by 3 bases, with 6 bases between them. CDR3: CASSLYSYTGELFF. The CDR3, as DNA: TGTGCCAGCAGTTTATACTCTTACACCGGGGAGCTGTTTTTT.

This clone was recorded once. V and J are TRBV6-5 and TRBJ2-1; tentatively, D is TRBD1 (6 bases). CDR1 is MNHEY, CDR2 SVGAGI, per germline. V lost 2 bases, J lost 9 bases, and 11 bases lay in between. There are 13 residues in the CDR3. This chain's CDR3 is CASSYTTGSEQFF. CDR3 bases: TGTGCCAGCAGTTACACCACAGGGAGTGAGCAGTTCTTC.

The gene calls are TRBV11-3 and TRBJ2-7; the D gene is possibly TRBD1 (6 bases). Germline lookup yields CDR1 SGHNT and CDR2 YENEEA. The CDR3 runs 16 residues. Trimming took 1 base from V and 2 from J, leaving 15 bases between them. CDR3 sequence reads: CASSLARAGETYEQYF. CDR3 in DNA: TGTGCCAGCAGCTTAGCTCGTGCAGGGGAGACCTACGAGCAGTACTTC.

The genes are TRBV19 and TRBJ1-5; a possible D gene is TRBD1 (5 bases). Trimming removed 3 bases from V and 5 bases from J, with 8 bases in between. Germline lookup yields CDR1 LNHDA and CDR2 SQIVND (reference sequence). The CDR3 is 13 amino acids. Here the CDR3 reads CASSIREDQPQHF. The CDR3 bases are TGTGCCAGTAGTATCAGGGAAGATCAGCCCCAGCATTTT.

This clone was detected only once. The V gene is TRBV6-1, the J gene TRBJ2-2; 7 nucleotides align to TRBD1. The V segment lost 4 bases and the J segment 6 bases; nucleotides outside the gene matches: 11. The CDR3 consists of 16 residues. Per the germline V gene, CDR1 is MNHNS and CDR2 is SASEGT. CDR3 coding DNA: TGTGCCAGCAGTGGCTGGACAGGCCCAGGACCCGGGGAGCTGTTTTTT. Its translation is CASSGWTGPGPGELFF.

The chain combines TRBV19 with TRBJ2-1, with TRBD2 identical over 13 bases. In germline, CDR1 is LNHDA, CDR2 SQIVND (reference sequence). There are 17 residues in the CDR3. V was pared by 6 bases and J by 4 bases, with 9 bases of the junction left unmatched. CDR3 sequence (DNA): TGTGCCAGTAGAGATCGGACTAGCGGGGGTTCATACAATGAGCAGTTCTTC. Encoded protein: CASRDRTSGGSYNEQFF.

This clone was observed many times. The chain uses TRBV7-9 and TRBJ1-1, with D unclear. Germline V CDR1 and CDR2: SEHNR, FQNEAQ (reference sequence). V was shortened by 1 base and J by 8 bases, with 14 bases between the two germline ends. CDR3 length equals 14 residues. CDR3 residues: CASSLDPERREAFF. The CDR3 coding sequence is TGTGCCAGCAGCTTAGATCCAGAAAGAAGAGAAGCTTTCTTT.

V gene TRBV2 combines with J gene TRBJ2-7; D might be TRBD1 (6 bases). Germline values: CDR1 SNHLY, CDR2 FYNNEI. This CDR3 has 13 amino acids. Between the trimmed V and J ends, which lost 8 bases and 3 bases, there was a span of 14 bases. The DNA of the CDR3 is TGTGCCAGCGGGTTCGGGACAATCTACGAGCAGTACTTC. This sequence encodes CASGFGTIYEQYF.

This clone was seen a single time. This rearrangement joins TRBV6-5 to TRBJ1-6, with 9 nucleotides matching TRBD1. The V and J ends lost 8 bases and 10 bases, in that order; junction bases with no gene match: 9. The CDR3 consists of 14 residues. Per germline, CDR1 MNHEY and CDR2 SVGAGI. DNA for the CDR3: TGTGCCAGCTACCGGGACAGGGTAGACTCACCCCTCCACTTT. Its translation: CASYRDRVDSPLHF.

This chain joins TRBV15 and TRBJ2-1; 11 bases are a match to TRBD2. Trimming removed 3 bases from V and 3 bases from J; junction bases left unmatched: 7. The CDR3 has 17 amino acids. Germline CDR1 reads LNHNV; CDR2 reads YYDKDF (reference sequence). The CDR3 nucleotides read TGTGCCACCAGCAGTTATAGCGGGGGGGGAAACTACAATGAGCAGTTCTTC. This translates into CATSSYSGGGNYNEQFF.

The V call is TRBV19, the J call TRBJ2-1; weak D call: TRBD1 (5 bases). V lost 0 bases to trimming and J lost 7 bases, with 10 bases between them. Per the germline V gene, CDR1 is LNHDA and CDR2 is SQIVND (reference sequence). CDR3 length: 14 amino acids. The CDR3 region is CASSIDRASNEQFF. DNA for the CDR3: TGTGCCAGTAGTATAGACAGGGCATCGAATGAGCAGTTCTTC.

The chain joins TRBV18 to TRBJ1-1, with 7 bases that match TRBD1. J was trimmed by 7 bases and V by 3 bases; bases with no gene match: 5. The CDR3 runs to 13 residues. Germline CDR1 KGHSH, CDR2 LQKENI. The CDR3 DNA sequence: TGTGCCAGCTCACCTAACCGGGACAGTGAAGCTTTCTTT. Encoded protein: CASSPNRDSEAFF.

As DNA, the CDR3 is TGTGCCAGCAGTGGCCCCCCCTTGACAGCCTCAGATACGCAGTATTTT. This codes for CASSGPPLTASDTQYF. The chain couples TRBV2 to TRBJ2-3, with a possible D match to TRBD1 (5 bases). The V end lost 4 bases, the J end lost 4 bases, and 18 bases lay between the germline ends. Germline V gene lookup returns CDR1 SNHLY and CDR2 FYNNEI. CDR3 length: 16 residues.

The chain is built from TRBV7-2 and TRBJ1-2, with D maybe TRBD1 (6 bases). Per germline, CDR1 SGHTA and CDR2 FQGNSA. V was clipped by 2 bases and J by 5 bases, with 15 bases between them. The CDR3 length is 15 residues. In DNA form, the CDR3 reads TGTGCCAGCAGCTTAAGTCCAGTTACAGGGTATGGCTACACCTTC. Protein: CASSLSPVTGYGYTF. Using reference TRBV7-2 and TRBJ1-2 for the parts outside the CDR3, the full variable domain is GAGVSQSPSNKVTEKGKDVELRCDPISGHTALYWYRQSLGQGLEFLIYFQGNSAPDKSGLPSDRFSAERTGGSVSTLTIQRTQQEDSAVYLCASSLSPVTGYGYTFGSGTRLTVV.

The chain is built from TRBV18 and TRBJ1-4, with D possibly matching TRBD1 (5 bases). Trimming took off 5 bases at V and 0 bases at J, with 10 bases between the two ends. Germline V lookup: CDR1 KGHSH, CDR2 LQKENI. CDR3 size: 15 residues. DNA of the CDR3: TGTGCCAGCTCATCGCAGGGTCCAACTAATGAAAAACTGTTTTTT. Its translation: CASSSQGPTNEKLFF.

CDR3 nucleotide sequence: TGTGCCAGCAGTCCGACCTGGACAGGTGGTGAAGCTTTCTTT. It encodes CASSPTWTGGEAFF. The gene calls are TRBV6-5 and TRBJ1-1; 7 positions match TRBD1. The CDR3 is made up of 14 amino acids. The germline CDR1 and CDR2 sequences are MNHEY and SVGAGI. J lost 7 bases, V lost 5 bases, and 10 bases had no gene match.

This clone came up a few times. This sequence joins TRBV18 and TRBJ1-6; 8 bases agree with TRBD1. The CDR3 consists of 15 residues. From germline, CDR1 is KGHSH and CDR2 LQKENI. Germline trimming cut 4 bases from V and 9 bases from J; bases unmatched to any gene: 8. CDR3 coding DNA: TGTGCCAGCTCACTCCGACAGGGGAGGGGTTCACCCCTCCACTTT. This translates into CASSLRQGRGSPLHF.

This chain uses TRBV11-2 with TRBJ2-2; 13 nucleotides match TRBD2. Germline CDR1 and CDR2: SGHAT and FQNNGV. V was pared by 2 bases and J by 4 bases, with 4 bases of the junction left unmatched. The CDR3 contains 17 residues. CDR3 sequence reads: CASSLKLAGGPTGELFF. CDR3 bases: TGTGCCAGCAGCTTAAAACTAGCGGGGGGGCCCACCGGGGAGCTGTTTTTT.

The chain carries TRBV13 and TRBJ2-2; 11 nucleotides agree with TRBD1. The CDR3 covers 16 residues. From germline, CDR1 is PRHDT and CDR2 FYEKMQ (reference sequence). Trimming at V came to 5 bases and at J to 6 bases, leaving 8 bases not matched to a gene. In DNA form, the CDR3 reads TGTGCCAGCAGCCCCCCAGGACAGGGGGCCCCCGGGGAGCTGTTTTTT. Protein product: CASSPPGQGAPGELFF.

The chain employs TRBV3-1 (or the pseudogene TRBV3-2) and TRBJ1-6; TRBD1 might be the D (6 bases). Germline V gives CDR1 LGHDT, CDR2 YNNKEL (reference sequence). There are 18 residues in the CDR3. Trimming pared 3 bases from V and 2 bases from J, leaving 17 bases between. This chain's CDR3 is CASSHGGGGPPYNSPLHF. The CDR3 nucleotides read TGTGCCAGCAGCCATGGCGGCGGGGGCCCCCCCTATAATTCACCCCTCCACTTT.

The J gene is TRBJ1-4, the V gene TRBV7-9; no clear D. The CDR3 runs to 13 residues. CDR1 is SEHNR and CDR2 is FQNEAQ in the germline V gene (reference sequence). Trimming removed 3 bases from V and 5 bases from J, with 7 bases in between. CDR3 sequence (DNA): TGTGCCAGCAGCTTGTCGGTGAATGAAAAACTGTTTTTT. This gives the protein CASSLSVNEKLFF.

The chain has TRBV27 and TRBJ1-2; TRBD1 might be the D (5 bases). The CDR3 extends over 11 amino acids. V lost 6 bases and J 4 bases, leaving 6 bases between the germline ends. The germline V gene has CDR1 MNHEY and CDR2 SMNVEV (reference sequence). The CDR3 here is CASSDSYGYTF. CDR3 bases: TGTGCCAGCAGCGACAGCTATGGCTACACCTTC.

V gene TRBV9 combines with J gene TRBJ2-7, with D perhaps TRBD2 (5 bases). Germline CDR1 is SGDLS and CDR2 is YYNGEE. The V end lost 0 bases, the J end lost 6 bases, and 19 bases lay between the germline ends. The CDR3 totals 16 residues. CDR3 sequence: CASSVDWAGGSGEQYF. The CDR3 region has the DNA TGTGCCAGCAGCGTAGACTGGGCAGGCGGCAGCGGCGAGCAGTACTTC.

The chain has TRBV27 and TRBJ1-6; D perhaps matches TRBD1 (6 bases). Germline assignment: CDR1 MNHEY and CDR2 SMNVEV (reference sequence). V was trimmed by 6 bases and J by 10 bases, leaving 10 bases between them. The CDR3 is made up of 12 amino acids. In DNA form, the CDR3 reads TGTGCCAGCAGCACAGGGTTCTCACCCCTCCACTTT. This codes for CASSTGFSPLHF.

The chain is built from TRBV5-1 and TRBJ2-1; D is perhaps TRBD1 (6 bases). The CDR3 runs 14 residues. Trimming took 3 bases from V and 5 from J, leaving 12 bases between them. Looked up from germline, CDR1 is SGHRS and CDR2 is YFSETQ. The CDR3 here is CASSSGTPNNEQFF. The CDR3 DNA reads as TGCGCCAGCAGCTCAGGGACACCTAACAATGAGCAGTTCTTC.